This T cell receptor (beta chain) comes out of a study of blood T cell repertoires in COVID-19. Across the study: Whether acute or convalescent, the COVID-19 samples came from the United States, Italy and Spain. Sources were T cells, B-cell-depleted T cells, or PBMCs; the material itself was cDNA or gDNA.

Study processing details: Quantification of nucleated cells was approximated via reference gene primer amplification. Libraries were prepared by immunoSEQ multiplex PCR; TCRdb keeps only in-frame clonotypes and omits some of them. V and J calls and clone size are as listed in that table; D and trimming were resolved from the DNA. Of 150,000 or so clones in the sample, around nine tenths were seen once. The V gene's germline CDR1 is SGDLS and CDR2 YYNGEE. CDR3 length: 16 amino acids. After removal of 0 bases from V and 4 bases from J, the junction contained 5 bases not matched to a gene. This clone has only a few counts.

Input material: peripheral blood. The genes are TRBV9 and TRBJ2-1; 9 nucleotides align to TRBD2. The TCR was taken from a man aged 45-60 years with acute or convalescent COVID-19. The CDR3 DNA reads as TGTGCCAGCAGCGTAGTGGCTAGCGGGACGTACAATGAGCAGTTCTTC. This translates into CASSVVASGTYNEQFF. Supplemented by reference TRBV9 and TRBJ2-1, the full variable domain reads DSGVTQTPKHLITATGQRVTLRCSPRSGDLSVYWYQQSLDQGLQFLIQYYNGEERAKGNILERFSAQQFPDLHSELNLSSLELGDSALYFCASSVVASGTYNEQFFGPGTRLTVL.